This TCR beta chain was found in a study of shared clonotypes between healthy human individuals. Repertoires were generated with immunoSEQ multiplex PCR, while TCRdb's copy carries only in-frame clones and drops some. This table holds roughly 1,800,000 clones, 85% to 95% found once. Naivety among CD8 cells was defined by CD45RO negativity and positive CCR7 selection, thereby excluding terminally differentiated effector memory CD45RA+ cells. The specimen sequenced was naive CD8+ T cells sorted from blood. The clonotype comes from a man between 18 and 35 years old in good health.

CDR3 coding DNA: TGTGCCATCAGTGAGGCCAGACAGCAACCCCTTTATGGCTACACCTTC. This translates into CAISEARQQPLYGYTF. V gene TRBV10-3 combines with J gene TRBJ1-2, with a weak D call TRBD1 (5 bases). Germline V lookup: CDR1 ENHRY, CDR2 SYGVKD. The CDR3 runs 16 residues. V was pared by 2 bases and J by 5 bases, with 18 bases between.